This T cell receptor beta chain was retrieved from a study of T-cell reconstitution after alpha-beta-depleted transplantation in children. This clonotype was recorded many times. Unique molecular identifiers tagged the TCRbeta library. TCRdb fed the PCR reads into MiXCR, producing one record per CDR3 protein. This sample has around 670,000 distinct CDR3 sequences; around 14% occur once, and the top ten carry 0.79%. Germline loops: CDR1 DFQATT, CDR2 SNEGSKA (reference sequence). The length of the CDR3 is 17 residues. Trimming at V came to 0 bases and at J to 4 bases, leaving 13 bases not matched to a gene.

The sequence was obtained from a girl aged 2-10 years with congenital amegakaryocytic thrombocytopenia, due to receive a stem cell transplant. This chain links TRBV20-1 with TRBJ1-2, with 8 nucleotides matching TRBD1. The source material was PBMCs, sampled before TCRalphabeta/CD19-depleted stem cell transplant. This CDR3 is CSARDRARGRPGYGYTF. The CDR3 coding sequence is TGCAGTGCTAGAGATCGAGCCAGGGGGCGCCCCGGCTATGGCTACACCTTC.